Reported below is one T cell receptor beta chain. Per the original methods: The assay estimated nucleated cells by amplifying reference gene primers. Sequenced by immunoSEQ multiplex PCR; TCRdb stores in-frame clones only, minus some. That table furnishes V, J and clone size, whereas the DNA furnished D and trimming. Here the sample spans some 210,000 clones, around four fifths being singletons. This record belongs to a study of blood T cell repertoires in COVID-19. Study information: Whether acute or convalescent, the COVID-19 samples came from the United States, Italy and Spain. The analysed material was cDNA or gDNA that came from T cells, B-cell-depleted T cells, or PBMCs.

V lost 6 bases and J lost 7; bases outside the gene matches: 2. The CDR3 length is 13 residues. Germline values: CDR1 MRHNA, CDR2 SNTAGT. The chain recombines TRBV6-4 with TRBJ1-4, with 10 bases matching TRBD1. The clonotype originates from a woman between 70 and 85 years old with active or convalescent COVID-19. Sequences were obtained from peripheral blood. CDR3: CASSRDRGEKLFF. CDR3 nucleotides: TGTGCCAGCAGCCGGGACAGGGGTGAAAAACTGTTTTTT.